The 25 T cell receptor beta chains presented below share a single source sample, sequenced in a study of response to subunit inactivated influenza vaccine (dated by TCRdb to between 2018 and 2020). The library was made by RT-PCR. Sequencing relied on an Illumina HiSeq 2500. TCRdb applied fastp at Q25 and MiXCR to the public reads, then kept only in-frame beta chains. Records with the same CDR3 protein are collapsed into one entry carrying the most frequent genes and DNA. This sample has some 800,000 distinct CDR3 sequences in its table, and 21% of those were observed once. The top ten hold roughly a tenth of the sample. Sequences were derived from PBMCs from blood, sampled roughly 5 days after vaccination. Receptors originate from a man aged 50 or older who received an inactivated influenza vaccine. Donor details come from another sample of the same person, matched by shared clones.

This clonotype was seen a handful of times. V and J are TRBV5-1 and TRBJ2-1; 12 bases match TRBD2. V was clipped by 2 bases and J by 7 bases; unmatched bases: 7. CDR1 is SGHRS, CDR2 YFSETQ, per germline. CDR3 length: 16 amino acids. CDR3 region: CASSLLAGGNKNEQFF. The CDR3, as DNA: TGCGCCAGCAGCTTACTAGCGGGAGGAAACAAAAATGAGCAGTTCTTC.

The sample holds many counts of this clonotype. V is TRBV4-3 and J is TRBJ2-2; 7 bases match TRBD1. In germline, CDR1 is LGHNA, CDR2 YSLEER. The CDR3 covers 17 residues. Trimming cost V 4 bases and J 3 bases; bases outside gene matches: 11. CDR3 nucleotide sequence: TGCGCCAGCAGCCCCAGCCGGGACAGCCGATACACCGGGGAGCTGTTTTTT. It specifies CASSPSRDSRYTGELFF.

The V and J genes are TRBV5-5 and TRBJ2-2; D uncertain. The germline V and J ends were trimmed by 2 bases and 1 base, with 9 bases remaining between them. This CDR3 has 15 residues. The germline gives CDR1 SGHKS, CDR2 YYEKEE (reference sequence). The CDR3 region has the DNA TGTGCCAGCAGCTTTGCCACTGGGAACACCGGGGAGCTGTTTTTT. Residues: CASSFATGNTGELFF. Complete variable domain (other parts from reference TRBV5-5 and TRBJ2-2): DAGVTQSPTHLIKTRGQQVTLRCSPISGHKSVSWYQQVLGQGPQFIFQYYEKEERGRGNFPDRFSARQFPNYSSELNVNALLLGDSALYLCASSFATGNTGELFFGEGSRLTVL.

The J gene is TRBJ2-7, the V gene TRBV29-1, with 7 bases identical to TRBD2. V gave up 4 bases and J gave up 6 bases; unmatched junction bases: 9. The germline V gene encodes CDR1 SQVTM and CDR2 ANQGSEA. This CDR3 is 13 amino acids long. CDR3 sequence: CSVGGGVLGEQYF. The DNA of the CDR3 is TGCAGCGTTGGGGGGGGGGTTTTGGGCGAGCAGTACTTC.

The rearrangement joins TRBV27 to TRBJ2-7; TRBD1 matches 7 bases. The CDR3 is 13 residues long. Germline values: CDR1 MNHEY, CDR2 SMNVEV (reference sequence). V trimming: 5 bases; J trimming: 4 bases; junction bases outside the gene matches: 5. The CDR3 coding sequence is TGTGCCAGCAGTGCCCAGACAGGGTACGAGCAGTACTTC. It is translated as CASSAQTGYEQYF.

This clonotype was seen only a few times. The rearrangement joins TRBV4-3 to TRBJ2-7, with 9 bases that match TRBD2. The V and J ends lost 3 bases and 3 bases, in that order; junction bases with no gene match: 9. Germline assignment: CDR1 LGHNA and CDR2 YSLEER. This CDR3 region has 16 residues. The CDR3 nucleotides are TGCGCCAGCAGCCAGGACCTAGCGGGGAAAGGCTACGAGCAGTACTTC. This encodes CASSQDLAGKGYEQYF.

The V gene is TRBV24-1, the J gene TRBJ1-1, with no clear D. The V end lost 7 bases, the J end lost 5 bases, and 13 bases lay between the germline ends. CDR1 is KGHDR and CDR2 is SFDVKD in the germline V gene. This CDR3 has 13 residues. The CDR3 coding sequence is TGTGCCACCAGACAGAAATTTAATACTGAAGCTTTCTTT. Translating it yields CATRQKFNTEAFF.

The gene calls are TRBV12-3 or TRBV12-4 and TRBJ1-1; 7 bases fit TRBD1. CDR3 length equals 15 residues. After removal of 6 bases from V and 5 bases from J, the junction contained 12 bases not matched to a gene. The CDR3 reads CASSQTRGSRTEAFF. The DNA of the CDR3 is TGTGCCAGCAGCCAAACCAGGGGGAGTCGTACTGAAGCTTTCTTT.

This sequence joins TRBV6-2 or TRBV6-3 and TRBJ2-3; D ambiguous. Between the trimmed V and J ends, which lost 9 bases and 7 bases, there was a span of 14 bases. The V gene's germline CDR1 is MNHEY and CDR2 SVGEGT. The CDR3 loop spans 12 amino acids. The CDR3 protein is CASHRWGHTQYF. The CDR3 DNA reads TGTGCCAGTCATCGATGGGGTCATACGCAGTATTTT.

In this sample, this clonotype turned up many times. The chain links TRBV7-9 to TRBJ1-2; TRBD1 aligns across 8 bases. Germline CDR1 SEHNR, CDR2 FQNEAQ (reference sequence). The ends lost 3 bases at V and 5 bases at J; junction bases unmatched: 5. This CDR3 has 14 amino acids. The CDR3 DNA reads TGTGCCAGCAGCTTCGTCGACAGGGGATATGGCTACACCTTC. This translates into CASSFVDRGYGYTF.

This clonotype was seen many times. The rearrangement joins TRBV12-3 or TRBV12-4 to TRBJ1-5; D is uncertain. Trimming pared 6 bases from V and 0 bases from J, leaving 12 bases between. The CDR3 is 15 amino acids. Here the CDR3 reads CASRSRLDSNQPQHF. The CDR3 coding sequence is TGTGCCAGCAGATCTCGACTGGATAGCAATCAGCCCCAGCATTTT.

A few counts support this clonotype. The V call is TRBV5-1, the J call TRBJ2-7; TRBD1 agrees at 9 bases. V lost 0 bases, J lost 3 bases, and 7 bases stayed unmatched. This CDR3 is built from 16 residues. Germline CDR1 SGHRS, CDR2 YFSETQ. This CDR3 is CASSLAGTGQSYEQYF. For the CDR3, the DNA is TGCGCCAGCAGCTTGGCCGGGACAGGGCAGAGCTACGAGCAGTACTTC.

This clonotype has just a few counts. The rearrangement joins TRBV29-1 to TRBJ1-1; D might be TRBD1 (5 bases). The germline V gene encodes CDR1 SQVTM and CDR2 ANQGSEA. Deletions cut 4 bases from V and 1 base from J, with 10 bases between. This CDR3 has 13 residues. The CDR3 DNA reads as TGCAGCGTTGTCCGTGGACAGAACACTGAAGCTTTCTTT. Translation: CSVVRGQNTEAFF.

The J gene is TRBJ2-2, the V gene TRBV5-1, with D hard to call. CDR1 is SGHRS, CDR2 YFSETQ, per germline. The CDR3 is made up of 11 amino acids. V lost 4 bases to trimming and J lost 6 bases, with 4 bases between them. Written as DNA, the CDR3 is TGCGCCAGCAGCGCCGCCGGGGAGCTGTTTTTT. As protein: CASSAAGELFF.

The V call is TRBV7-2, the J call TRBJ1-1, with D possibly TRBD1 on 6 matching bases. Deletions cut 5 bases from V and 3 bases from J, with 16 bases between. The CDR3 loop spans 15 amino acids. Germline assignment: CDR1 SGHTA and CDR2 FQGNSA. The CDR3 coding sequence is TGTGCCAGCAGCACGGGGGGGTCAGGGGACACTGAAGCTTTCTTT. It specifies CASSTGGSGDTEAFF.

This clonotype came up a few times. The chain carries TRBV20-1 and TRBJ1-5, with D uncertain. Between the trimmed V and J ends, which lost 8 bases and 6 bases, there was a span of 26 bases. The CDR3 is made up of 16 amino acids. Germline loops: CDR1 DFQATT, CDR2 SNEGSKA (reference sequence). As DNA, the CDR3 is TGCAGTACTGTCGATTCGGTCAGGTTTGGAAGTCAGCCCCAGCATTTT. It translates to CSTVDSVRFGSQPQHF.

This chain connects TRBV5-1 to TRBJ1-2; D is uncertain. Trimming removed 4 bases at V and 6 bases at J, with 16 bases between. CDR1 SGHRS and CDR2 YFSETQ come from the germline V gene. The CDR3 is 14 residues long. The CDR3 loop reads CASSPGVGPDGYTF. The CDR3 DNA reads TGCGCCAGCAGCCCCGGAGTAGGACCGGATGGCTACACCTTC.

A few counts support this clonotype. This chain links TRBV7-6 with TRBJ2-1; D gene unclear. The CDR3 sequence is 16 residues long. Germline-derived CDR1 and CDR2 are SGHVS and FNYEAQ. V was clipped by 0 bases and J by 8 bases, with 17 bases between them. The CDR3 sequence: CASSLALETWSHEQFF. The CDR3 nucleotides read TGTGCCAGCAGCTTAGCGTTGGAGACTTGGTCGCATGAGCAGTTCTTC.

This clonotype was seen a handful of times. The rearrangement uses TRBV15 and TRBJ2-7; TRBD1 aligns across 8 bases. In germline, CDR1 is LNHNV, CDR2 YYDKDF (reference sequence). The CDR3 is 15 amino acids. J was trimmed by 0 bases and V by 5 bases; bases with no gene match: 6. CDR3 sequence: CATSSRQGRSYEQYF. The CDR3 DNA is TGTGCCACCAGCTCACGACAGGGGCGCTCCTACGAGCAGTACTTC. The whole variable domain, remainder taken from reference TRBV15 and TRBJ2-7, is DAMVIQNPRYQVTQFGKPVTLSCSQTLNHNVMYWYQQKSSQAPKLLFHYYDKDFNNEADTPDNFQSRRPNTSFCFLDIRSPGLGDTAMYLCATSSRQGRSYEQYFGPGTRLTVT.

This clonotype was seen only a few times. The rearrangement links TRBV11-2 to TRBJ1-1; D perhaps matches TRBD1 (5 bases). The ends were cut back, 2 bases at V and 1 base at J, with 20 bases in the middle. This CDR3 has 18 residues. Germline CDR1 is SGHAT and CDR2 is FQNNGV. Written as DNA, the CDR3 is TGTGCCAGCAGCTTAAGGTCGGTCCAGGGTTCGGGGAACACTGAAGCTTTCTTT. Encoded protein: CASSLRSVQGSGNTEAFF.

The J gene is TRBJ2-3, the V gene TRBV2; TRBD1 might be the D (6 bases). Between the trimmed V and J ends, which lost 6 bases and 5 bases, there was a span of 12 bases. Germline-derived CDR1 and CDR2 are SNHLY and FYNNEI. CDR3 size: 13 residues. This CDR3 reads CASRPQGKDTQYF. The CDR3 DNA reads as TGTGCCAGCAGACCTCAGGGGAAAGATACGCAGTATTTT.

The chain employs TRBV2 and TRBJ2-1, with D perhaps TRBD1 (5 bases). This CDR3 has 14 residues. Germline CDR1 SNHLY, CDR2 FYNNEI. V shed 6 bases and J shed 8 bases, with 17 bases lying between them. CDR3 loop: CASSQGSRVYEQFF. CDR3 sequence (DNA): TGTGCCAGCAGCCAAGGATCCAGGGTTTATGAGCAGTTCTTC.

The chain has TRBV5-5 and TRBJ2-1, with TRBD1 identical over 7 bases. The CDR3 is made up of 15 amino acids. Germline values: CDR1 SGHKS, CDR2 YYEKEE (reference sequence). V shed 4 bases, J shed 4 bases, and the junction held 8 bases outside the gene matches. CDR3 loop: CASSRDSPAYNEQFF. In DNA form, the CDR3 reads TGTGCCAGCAGCAGGGACAGCCCGGCATACAATGAGCAGTTCTTC.

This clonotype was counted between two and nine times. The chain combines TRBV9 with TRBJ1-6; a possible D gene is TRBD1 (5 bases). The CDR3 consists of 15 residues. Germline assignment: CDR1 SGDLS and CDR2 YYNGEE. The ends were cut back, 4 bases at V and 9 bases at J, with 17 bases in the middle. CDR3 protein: CASSTSPGTSSPLHF. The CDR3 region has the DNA TGTGCCAGCAGCACGAGTCCCGGGACCAGTTCACCCCTCCACTTT.

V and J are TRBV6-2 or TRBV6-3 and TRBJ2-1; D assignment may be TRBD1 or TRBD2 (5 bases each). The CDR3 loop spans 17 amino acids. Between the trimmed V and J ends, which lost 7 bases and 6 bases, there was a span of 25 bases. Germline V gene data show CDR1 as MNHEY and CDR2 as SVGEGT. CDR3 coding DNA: TGTGCCAGCATCTTATTACCGGGACCGTCCAACCGCAATGAGCAGTTCTTC. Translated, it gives CASILLPGPSNRNEQFF.